A single sample is the source of the 18 T cell receptor beta chains below, sequenced in a study of human T cells and chemical hapten exposure. MiXCR, applied by TCRdb to the RACE reads, yields one record per CDR3 protein. The sample carries some 250,000 distinct CDR3 sequences, around 7% recorded once. The time point: pre-sensitization, week 0. Treatment defined: therapeutic diphenylcyclopropenone sensitization with weekly scalp DPC. The input for sequencing was whole blood, taken in connection with sensitization to the hapten diphenylcyclopropenone (DPC). Receptors were obtained from a man aged 18 to 30 with alopecia areata. Some clones in this sample may be carry-over from other donors' samples.

This clonotype was counted a few times. The J gene is TRBJ1-1, the V gene TRBV6-2 or TRBV6-3; 7 nucleotides align to TRBD1. Germline CDR1 reads MNHEY; CDR2 reads SVGEGT. With V trimmed by 5 bases and J by 4 bases, 16 bases remained unmatched. The CDR3 is 17 residues long. This CDR3 is CASSKWRQGELGTEAFF. DNA of the CDR3: TGTGCCAGCAGTAAGTGGAGGCAGGGGGAACTTGGCACTGAAGCTTTCTTT.

This clonotype was seen a few times. The J gene is TRBJ2-1, the V gene TRBV14, with 8 bases fitting TRBD1. With V trimmed by 3 bases and J by 2 bases, 6 bases remained unmatched. The CDR3 extends over 16 amino acids. Germline V gives CDR1 SGHDN, CDR2 FVKESK. The CDR3 bases are TGTGCCAGCAGCCATCGGACAGGGAGCCCCTACAATGAGCAGTTCTTC. It encodes CASSHRTGSPYNEQFF.

This clonotype was seen repeatedly, ten times or more. The chain uses TRBV20-1 and TRBJ1-6; D uncertain. The V gene's germline CDR1 is DFQATT and CDR2 SNEGSKA (reference sequence). This CDR3 spans 17 amino acids. The ends were cut back, 0 bases at V and 9 bases at J, with 21 bases in the middle. In DNA, the CDR3 is TGCAGTGCTAGAGATGAAGTAGACATGGGCCATACTTCACCCCTCCACTTT. Residues: CSARDEVDMGHTSPLHF.

This clonotype was found a few times. This sequence joins TRBV25-1 and TRBJ1-3, with D perhaps TRBD1 (5 bases). The CDR3 covers 18 residues. Germline assignment: CDR1 MGHDK and CDR2 SYGVNS. The ends were cut back, 2 bases at V and 0 bases at J, with 17 bases in the middle. CDR3 sequence reads: CASSENLLDRPSGNTIYF. Here the CDR3 DNA reads TGTGCCAGCAGTGAAAACCTTCTAGACAGACCCTCTGGAAACACCATATATTTT.

This chain links TRBV6-1 with TRBJ1-5; TRBD1 matches at 7 bases. This CDR3 region has 18 residues. Germline CDR1 is MNHNS and CDR2 is SASEGT. The ends lost 7 bases at V and 2 bases at J; junction bases unmatched: 17. CDR3 nucleotide sequence: TGTGCCAGCATCCCAAGGGGGCAGGGTCTGACGGGCAATCAGCCCCAGCATTTT. It yields the protein CASIPRGQGLTGNQPQHF.

This clonotype was recorded many times. The gene calls are TRBV5-6 and TRBJ2-7; the D call may be TRBD1 or TRBD2 (5 bases each). CDR1 and CDR2 from the germline V gene are SGHDT and YYEEEE. The CDR3 has 12 amino acids. Deletions cut 7 bases from V and 2 bases from J, with 10 bases between. CDR3 DNA: TGTGCCAGCGGGACCCAGACCTACGAGCAGTACTTC. This codes for CASGTQTYEQYF.

The rearrangement links TRBV12-3 or TRBV12-4 to TRBJ1-2, with D maybe TRBD1 (6 bases). Trimming pared 3 bases from V and 4 bases from J, leaving 15 bases between. The CDR3 spans 15 residues. The CDR3 protein is CASSFDRRRVYGYTF. DNA for the CDR3: TGTGCCAGCAGTTTCGACAGGCGGCGGGTCTATGGCTACACCTTC.

This clonotype appeared a few times. This chain links TRBV12-3 or TRBV12-4 with TRBJ1-2; D remains ambiguous. Deletions cut 5 bases from V and 4 bases from J, with 11 bases between. The CDR3 is 13 residues long. The CDR3 is CASSPMEGYGYTF. The CDR3 DNA reads TGTGCCAGCAGTCCGATGGAAGGCTATGGCTACACCTTC.

The CDR3: CASSYSRTGGTEAFF. The CDR3 nucleotides are TGTGCCAGCAGTTACTCCCGGACAGGGGGCACTGAAGCTTTCTTT. The J gene is TRBJ1-1, the V gene TRBV6-2 or TRBV6-3, with 10 bases that match TRBD1. The CDR3 has 15 amino acids. Germline CDR1 and CDR2: MNHEY and SVGEGT. V gave up 0 bases and J gave up 4 bases; unmatched junction bases: 2.

In this sample, this clonotype turned up many times. The chain combines TRBV11-3 with TRBJ2-1, with 13 nucleotides matching TRBD2. CDR1 is SGHNT and CDR2 is YENEEA in the germline V gene. CDR3 size: 16 residues. V was pared by 5 bases and J by 2 bases, with 3 bases of the junction left unmatched. The CDR3 is CASSRGLAGAYNEQFF. The CDR3 DNA reads as TGTGCCAGCAGCAGAGGACTAGCGGGGGCCTACAATGAGCAGTTCTTC. Full variable domain (missing parts from reference TRBV11-3 and TRBJ2-1): EAGVVQSPRYKIIEKKQPVAFWCNPISGHNTLYWYLQNLGQGPELLIRYENEEAVDDSQLPKDRFSAERLKGVDSTLKIQPAELGDSAVYLCASSRGLAGAYNEQFFGPGTRLTVL.

This clonotype was counted many times. This chain joins TRBV6-2 or TRBV6-3 and TRBJ2-6; TRBD1 agrees at 7 bases. Germline-derived CDR1 and CDR2 are MNHEY and SVGEGT. This CDR3 spans 17 amino acids. The V segment lost 4 bases and the J segment 2 bases; nucleotides outside the gene matches: 8. This CDR3 reads CASSSDRAIPGANVLTF. The CDR3, as DNA: TGTGCCAGCAGTTCCGACAGGGCAATCCCTGGGGCCAACGTCCTGACTTTC.

This clonotype has a count of ten or more. The genes are TRBV4-3 and TRBJ1-1; D is unclear. V shed 0 bases and J shed 5 bases, with 13 bases lying between them. Germline V lookup: CDR1 LGHNA, CDR2 YSLEER. This CDR3 has 15 residues. The CDR3 coding sequence is TGCGCCAGCAGCCAAGATGCGTCAGCGCTGACTGAAGCTTTCTTT. It codes for CASSQDASALTEAFF.

This chain links TRBV7-2 with TRBJ1-2; TRBD1 matches at 9 bases. The germline V gene encodes CDR1 SGHTA and CDR2 FQGNSA. After removal of 5 bases from V and 6 bases from J, the junction contained 10 bases not matched to a gene. The CDR3 has 15 residues. The CDR3 coding sequence is TGTGCCAGCAGCCACCGGGACAGGGTTCGGGATGGCTACACCTTC. It is translated as CASSHRDRVRDGYTF.

This clonotype has at least ten counts. CDR3 DNA: TGTGCCAGCGCTCTAGGGAACACTGAAGCTTTCTTT. Protein product: CASALGNTEAFF. The chain uses TRBV6-2 or TRBV6-3 and TRBJ1-1; D call uncertain. The V gene lost 8 bases and the J gene lost 1 base, with 8 bases spanning the gap. The CDR3 has 12 residues. Germline-derived CDR1 and CDR2 are MNHEY and SVGEGT.

This clonotype was picked up many times. CDR3 residues: CASSFTGTPENEQFF. DNA for the CDR3: TGTGCCAGCAGCTTTACTGGGACACCTGAGAATGAGCAGTTCTTC. V usage is TRBV7-9 and J usage is TRBJ2-1, with D possibly matching TRBD1 (6 bases). The germline CDR1 and CDR2 sequences are SEHNR and FQNEAQ (reference sequence). The CDR3 sequence is 15 residues long. Between the trimmed V and J ends, which lost 3 bases and 7 bases, there was a span of 16 bases.

The chain employs TRBV21-1 and TRBJ2-4; the table's D call, TRBD1, was not checked against the DNA. TRBV21-1 is listed as a pseudogene. The CDR3 loop spans 16 amino acids. CDR3 sequence: CASSRISVGHWNIQYF. The CDR3 DNA reads TGTGCCAGCAGCCGAATTAGTGTGGGGCATTGGAACATTCAGTACTTC.

This clonotype appeared a few times. The chain is built from TRBV14 and TRBJ2-1, with a possible D match to TRBD2 (6 bases). V lost 0 bases to trimming and J lost 5 bases, with 14 bases between them. Germline assignment: CDR1 SGHDN and CDR2 FVKESK. The CDR3 consists of 16 residues. This CDR3 is CASSQDGFWGDNEQFF. CDR3 coding DNA: TGTGCCAGCAGCCAAGATGGGTTTTGGGGGGACAATGAGCAGTTCTTC.

CDR3 residues: CASSSTKEEPQHF. The DNA of the CDR3 is TGTGCCAGCAGCTCCACCAAGGAGGAGCCCCAGCATTTT. The J gene is TRBJ1-5, the V gene TRBV7-2, with D hard to call. The germline CDR1 and CDR2 sequences are SGHTA and FQGNSA. V was shortened by 4 bases and J by 8 bases, with 12 bases between the two germline ends. The CDR3 length is 13 residues.